This TCR beta chain stems from a study of T cells in tuberculosis. Study as a whole: The T cells targeted glucose monomycolate, a mycobacterial lipid, via CD1B. Samples predate treatment or fall within its first 7 days. Findings and limits, study-wide: The TCR-beta difference was not significant; alpha differences partly reflected length.

Comments on this clone: The antigen remains unidentified.

Libraries were prepared by immunoSEQ multiplex PCR; TCRdb keeps only in-frame clonotypes and omits some of them. The data hold more than 35,000 clones, with approximately 94% observed a single time. Time point indicated: new active TB diagnosis, blood taken before or within 7 days of starting treatment. Patients were newly diagnosed, HIV-seronegative, and aged 18 or older. The source material was PBMCs, sampled at tuberculosis diagnosis. The sequence came from an adult with tuberculosis.

CDR3 loop: CAISEGRDTEAFF. The CDR3 region has the DNA TGTGCCATCAGTGAGGGTCGGGACACTGAAGCTTTCTTT. The gene calls are TRBV10-3 and TRBJ1-1, with no clear D. Per germline, CDR1 ENHRY and CDR2 SYGVKD. The CDR3 consists of 13 residues. V was trimmed by 2 bases and J by 3 bases, leaving 7 bases between them.